Presented here are 16 T cell receptor beta chains from one specimen sequenced in a study of CD8+CD57+ T cells in acquired aplastic anemia (dated by TCRdb to about 2018). The reads were generated on an Illumina HiSeq 2000. Genomic DNA was used as template for profiling of TCR beta VDJ combinations and CDR3 sequences. TCRdb reprocessing: public reads trimmed at Q25 with fastp, clones called with MiXCR, in-frame beta chains kept. Entries are consolidated by CDR3 protein sequence, retaining the most common genes and DNA. Recorded for this sample are approximately 58,000 distinct CDR3 sequences; 55% to 70% of them occurred a single time. The ten largest clones add up to roughly 15% of the sample. Flow cytometry had shown CD8+CD57+ cell expansion in the patients selected for sequencing. The specimen sequenced was sorted CD4+, CD8+, or CD8+CD57+ T cells (not recorded which) from PBMCs. Receptors were obtained from a human donor with aplastic anemia.

The chain uses TRBV7-8 and TRBJ2-7; 7 bases match TRBD2. The CDR3 is 15 residues long. Germline values: CDR1 SGHVS, CDR2 FQNEAQ. CDR3 sequence: CASSHERGDSYEQYV. The CDR3 DNA is TGCGCCAGCAGCCATGAGCGGGGTGATTCCTACGAGCAGTACGTC.

The chain is built from TRBV7-2 and TRBJ2-5; D is possibly TRBD2 (6 bases). The germline V gene encodes CDR1 SGHTA and CDR2 FQGNSA. The CDR3 covers 13 residues. The V gene lost 5 bases and the J gene lost 5 bases, with 12 bases spanning the gap. DNA for the CDR3: TGTGCCAGCAGCACGACTAGTACGGAGACCCAGTACTTC. Protein product: CASSTTSTETQYF.

This chain connects TRBV11-2 to TRBJ2-1; 7 nucleotides agree with TRBD1. The V gene end was trimmed by 4 bases and the J gene end by 8 bases; junction bases not matched to a gene: 14. The CDR3 totals 16 residues. CDR1 and CDR2 (germline): SGHAT, FQNNGV. The chain's CDR3 is CASSWTRDSGLDEQFF. CDR3 DNA: TGTGCCAGCAGCTGGACCCGGGACAGTGGTTTGGATGAGCAGTTCTTC. The entire variable domain, with the rest obtained from reference TRBV11-2 and TRBJ2-1, is as follows: EAGVAQSPRYKIIEKRQSVAFWCNPISGHATLYWYQQILGQGPKLLIQFQNNGVVDDSQLPKDRFSAERLKGVDSTLKIQPAKLEDSAVYLCASSWTRDSGLDEQFFGPGTRLTVL.

This chain links TRBV10-1 with TRBJ2-2; D is unclear. V was clipped by 6 bases and J by 2 bases, with 7 bases between them. Germline CDR1 and CDR2: WNHNN and SYGVQD (reference sequence). CDR3 length equals 13 residues. CDR3: CASRDPNTGELFF. The CDR3 DNA reads TGCGCCAGCAGAGACCCAAACACCGGGGAGCTGTTTTTT.

In this sample, this clonotype turned up a few times. The chain combines TRBV28 with TRBJ1-1; a weak D match, TRBD1 (6 bases). This CDR3 is built from 18 residues. Trimming took 5 bases from V and 0 from J, leaving 22 bases between them. Germline lookup yields CDR1 MDHEN and CDR2 SYDVKM. The CDR3 loop reads CASSPPGHSLPMNTEAFF. DNA for the CDR3: TGTGCCAGCAGTCCCCCGGGACACAGTCTTCCCATGAACACTGAAGCTTTCTTT.

This chain links TRBV2 with TRBJ1-1; 8 positions agree with TRBD1. CDR3 length equals 15 residues. In germline, CDR1 is SNHLY, CDR2 FYNNEI. V lost 2 bases and J lost 6; bases outside the gene matches: 8. As DNA, the CDR3 is TGTGCCAGCAGTGAACCTACCAGACAGGGGTCTGAAGCTTTCTTT. Translation gives CASSEPTRQGSEAFF.

The V call is TRBV15, the J call TRBJ2-3, with 16 bases lining up with TRBD2. Germline CDR1 reads LNHNV; CDR2 reads YYDKDF (reference sequence). V shed 0 bases and J 3 bases; nucleotides not matched to a gene: 3. CDR3 length equals 18 residues. CDR3 sequence reads: CATSREGLAGGRTDTQYF. The CDR3 DNA follows: TGTGCCACCAGCAGAGAGGGACTAGCGGGGGGGCGAACAGATACGCAGTATTTT.

The chain has TRBV19 and TRBJ2-7; TRBD1 agrees at 11 bases. V dropped 10 bases and J dropped 4; count of bases not matched to a gene: 6. CDR1 and CDR2 from the germline V gene are LNHDA and SQIVND (reference sequence). The CDR3 is 13 amino acids. CDR3 sequence: CATRGQGAYEQYF. The CDR3 DNA follows: TGTGCCACTAGAGGACAGGGGGCGTACGAGCAGTACTTC.

This clonotype was seen at least ten times. This chain connects TRBV6-5 to TRBJ2-2, with D unclear. The V gene lost 0 bases and the J gene lost 6 bases, with 11 bases spanning the gap. The length of the CDR3 is 15 residues. The germline V gene has CDR1 MNHEY and CDR2 SVGAGI. CDR3 protein: CASSYSGEGSGELFF. The CDR3 DNA follows: TGTGCCAGCAGTTACTCGGGCGAAGGATCCGGGGAGCTGTTTTTT.

This rearrangement joins TRBV19 to TRBJ1-2; D might be TRBD1 (5 bases). This CDR3 comprises 13 residues. V was trimmed by 2 bases and J by 2 bases, leaving 6 bases between them. Germline-derived CDR1 and CDR2 are LNHDA and SQIVND (reference sequence). For the CDR3, the DNA is TGTGCCAGTAGTATAAACAGGAACTATGGCTACACCTTC. Its translation: CASSINRNYGYTF. Full variable domain (outside the CDR3, taken from reference TRBV19 and TRBJ1-2): DGGITQSPKYLFRKEGQNVTLSCEQNLNHDAMYWYRQDPGQGLRLIYYSQIVNDFQKGDIAEGYSVSREKKESFPLTVTSAQKNPTAFYLCASSINRNYGYTFGSGTRLTVV.

The CDR3 loop is CASSFLGLAGEETQYF. The CDR3 nucleotides are TGCGCCAGCAGCTTCTTGGGACTAGCGGGAGAAGAGACCCAGTACTTC. The J gene is TRBJ2-5, the V gene TRBV5-1, with 14 bases lining up with TRBD2. J gave up 3 bases and V 2 bases, and 3 bases lay outside the gene matches. Germline V gene sequence: CDR1 SGHRS, CDR2 YFSETQ. The CDR3 totals 16 residues.

This clonotype occurred a few times. The V call is TRBV15, the J call TRBJ2-5, with D hard to call. Between the trimmed V and J ends, which lost 0 bases and 4 bases, there was a span of 9 bases. There are 14 residues in the CDR3. Looked up from germline, CDR1 is LNHNV and CDR2 is YYDKDF (reference sequence). The CDR3 region has the DNA TGTGCCACCAGCAGAGATACGGTAGCAGAGACCCAGTACTTC. As protein: CATSRDTVAETQYF.

Ten or more counts support this clonotype. The chain has TRBV6-1 and TRBJ2-5; no clear D. Germline-derived CDR1 and CDR2 are MNHNS and SASEGT. This CDR3 is built from 13 residues. Trimming removed 8 bases at V and 1 base at J, with 11 bases between. CDR3 loop: CASSADFQETQYF. CDR3 DNA: TGTGCCAGCTCGGCAGACTTCCAAGAGACCCAGTACTTC.

The chain carries TRBV7-8 and TRBJ2-3, with 11 positions matching TRBD2. The CDR3 totals 15 residues. With V trimmed by 5 bases and J by 10 bases, 11 bases remained unmatched. CDR1 and CDR2 (germline): SGHVS, FQNEAQ. The CDR3 loop reads CASSQFGTSGHSQYF. The CDR3 DNA reads as TGTGCCAGCAGCCAATTCGGGACTAGCGGACATTCGCAGTATTTT.

In its sample, this clonotype was seen many times. This chain links TRBV19 with TRBJ2-1; no firm D call. The germline V gene encodes CDR1 LNHDA and CDR2 SQIVND (reference sequence). The CDR3 extends over 15 amino acids. The ends were cut back, 3 bases at V and 0 bases at J, with 9 bases in the middle. CDR3 coding DNA: TGTGCCAGTAGTATGTGGCAAGACTCCTACAATGAGCAGTTCTTC. It translates to CASSMWQDSYNEQFF.

This clonotype occurred many times. The genes are TRBV20-1 and TRBJ1-1; no firm D call. Germline V lookup: CDR1 DFQATT, CDR2 SNEGSKA (reference sequence). V was cut by 6 bases and J by 2 bases, with 7 bases left in between. This CDR3 region has 11 residues. The CDR3 protein is CSAELNTEAFF. The CDR3 DNA reads as TGCAGTGCAGAGTTAAACACTGAAGCTTTCTTT.